What follows describes a single T cell receptor beta chain. Enrolled during active infection, Seattle patients were then followed longitudinally. This record belongs to a study of blood T cell repertoires in COVID-19. About the study: Sample material is recorded as cDNA or gDNA derived from T cells, B-cell-depleted T cells, or PBMCs.

The authors' processing: How many nucleated cells were present was estimated from reference gene primer amplification. The method was immunoSEQ multiplex PCR; TCRdb's version includes in-frame clones alone and lacks a portion of them. D and trimming come from the DNA, and the V and J calls and clone size come from that table. Here the sample spans 200,000 to 250,000 clones, 75% to 90% being singletons. Germline V gives CDR1 LGHNA, CDR2 YSLEER. The CDR3 contains 16 residues. V lost 3 bases, J lost 2 bases, and 7 bases stayed unmatched. Material for sequencing was peripheral blood. This sequence joins TRBV4-3 and TRBJ1-3, with 7 bases fitting TRBD1. This TCR derives from a man aged 25 to 40 with COVID-19, enrolled during active disease. CDR3 residues: CASSQKLQGAGNTIYF. CDR3 nucleotides: TGCGCCAGCAGCCAGAAGCTTCAGGGGGCTGGAAACACCATATATTTT.